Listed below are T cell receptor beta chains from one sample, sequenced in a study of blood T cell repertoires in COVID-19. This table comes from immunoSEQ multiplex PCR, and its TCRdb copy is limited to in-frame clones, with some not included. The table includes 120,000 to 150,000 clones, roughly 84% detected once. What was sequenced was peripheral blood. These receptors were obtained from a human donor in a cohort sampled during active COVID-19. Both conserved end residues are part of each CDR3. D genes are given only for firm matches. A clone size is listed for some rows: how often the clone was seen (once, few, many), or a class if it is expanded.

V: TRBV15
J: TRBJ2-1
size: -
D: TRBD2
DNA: TGTGCCACCAGCAGAGATAGGGGCGGGGGGACCTACAATGAGCAGTTCTTC
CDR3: CATSRDRGGGTYNEQFF

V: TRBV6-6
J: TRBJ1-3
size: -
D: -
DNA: TGTGCCAGCAGTTACTCCGAGAGCTCTGGAAACACCATATATTTT
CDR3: CASSYSESSGNTIYF

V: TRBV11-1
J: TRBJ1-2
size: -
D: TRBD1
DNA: TGTGCCAGCAGTTTCGACAGGGTCGGTGGCTACACCTTC
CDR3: CASSFDRVGGYTF

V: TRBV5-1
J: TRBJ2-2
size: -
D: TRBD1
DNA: TGCGCCAGCAGCAATGACAGGGTCGGGAACACCGGGGAGCTGTTTTTT
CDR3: CASSNDRVGNTGELFF

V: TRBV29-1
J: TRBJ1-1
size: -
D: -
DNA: TGCAGCGTTGAAGGTGGAGGGGCGCGGACTGAAGCTTTCTTT
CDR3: CSVEGGGARTEAFF

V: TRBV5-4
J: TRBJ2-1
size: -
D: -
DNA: TGTGCCAGCAGCTTGGAGCTAGCTGGAAATGAGCAGTTCTTC
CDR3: CASSLELAGNEQFF

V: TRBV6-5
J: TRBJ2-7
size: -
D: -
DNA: TGTGCCAGCAGATCCCCTAGTAGCGAGCAGTACTTC
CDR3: CASRSPSSEQYF

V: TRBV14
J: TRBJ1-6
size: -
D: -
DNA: TGTGCCAGCAGCCAGTACAGGGACAATTCACCCCTCCACTTT
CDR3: CASSQYRDNSPLHF

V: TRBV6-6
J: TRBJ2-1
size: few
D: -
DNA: TGTGCCAGCAGGGACGCGGGATACAATGAGCAGTTCTTC
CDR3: CASRDAGYNEQFF

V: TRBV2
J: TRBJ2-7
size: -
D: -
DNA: TGTGCCAGCAGTGGGGGCAGCTACGAGCAGTACTTC
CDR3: CASSGGSYEQYF

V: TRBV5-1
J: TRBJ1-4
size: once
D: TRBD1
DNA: TGCGCCAGCAGCTTGGCGGACAGGGAACGTGGAAAACTGTTTTTT
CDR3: CASSLADRERGKLFF

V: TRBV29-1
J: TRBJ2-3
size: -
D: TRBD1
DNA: TGCAGCATTGGACAGGGTCATCCAGATACGCAGTATTTT
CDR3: CSIGQGHPDTQYF

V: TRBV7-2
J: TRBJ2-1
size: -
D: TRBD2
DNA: TGTGCCAGCAGCACTAGCGGGGGGGGCTCGAAGCAGTTCTTC
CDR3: CASSTSGGGSKQFF

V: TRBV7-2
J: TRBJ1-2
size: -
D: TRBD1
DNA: TGTGCCAGCAGCTTAGTAGGACAGGGCAATGGCTACACCTTC
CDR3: CASSLVGQGNGYTF

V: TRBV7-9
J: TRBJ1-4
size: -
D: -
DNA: TGTGCCAGCAGCTTAGATCTCAGAGGGGAAAAACTGTTTTTT
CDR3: CASSLDLRGEKLFF

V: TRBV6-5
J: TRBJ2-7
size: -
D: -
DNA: TGTGCCAGCAGTACGGTACCTCGCCACGAGCAGTACTTC
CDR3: CASSTVPRHEQYF

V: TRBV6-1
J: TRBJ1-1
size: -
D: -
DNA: TGTGCCAGCAGTGAAGCCCCAGGGATGAACACTGAAGCTTTCTTT
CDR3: CASSEAPGMNTEAFF

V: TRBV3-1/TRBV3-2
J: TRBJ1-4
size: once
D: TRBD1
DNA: TGTGCCAGCAGCCCTAGGACAGGGGTTTATGAAAAACTGTTTTTT
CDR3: CASSPRTGVYEKLFF

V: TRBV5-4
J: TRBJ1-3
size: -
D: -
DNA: TGTGCCAGCAGCCGTAGCAGCTCTGGAAACACCATATATTTT
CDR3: CASSRSSSGNTIYF

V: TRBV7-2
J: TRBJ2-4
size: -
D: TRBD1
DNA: TGTGCCAGCAGCTTAGCTCCCTCTGGGACAGGGAGAGCCTACATTCAGTACTTC
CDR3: CASSLAPSGTGRAYIQYF

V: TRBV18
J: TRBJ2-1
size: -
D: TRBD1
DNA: TGTGCCAGCTCACAATTACAGGGGGCTAGCTCCTACAATGAGCAGTTCTTC
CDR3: CASSQLQGASSYNEQFF

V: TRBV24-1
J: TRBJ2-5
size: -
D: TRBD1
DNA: TGTGCCACCAGTGACCGGACAGGTGATGTGGAGACCCAGTACTTC
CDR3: CATSDRTGDVETQYF

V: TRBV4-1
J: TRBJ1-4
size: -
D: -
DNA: TGCGCCAGCCAGTCCAGGGGAGCTAATGAAAAACTGTTTTTT
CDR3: CASQSRGANEKLFF

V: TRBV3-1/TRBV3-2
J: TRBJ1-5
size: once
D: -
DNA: TGTGCCAGCAGCCGGTACTCGGATCAGCCCCAGCATTTT
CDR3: CASSRYSDQPQHF

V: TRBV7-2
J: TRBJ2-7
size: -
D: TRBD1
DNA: TGTGCCAGCAGCCCAGACAGGGGAGTATACGAGCAGTACTTC
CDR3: CASSPDRGVYEQYF

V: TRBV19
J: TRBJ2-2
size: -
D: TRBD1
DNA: TGTGCCAGTAGTATACCGGGACAGGGAACCGGGGAGCTGTTTTTT
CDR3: CASSIPGQGTGELFF

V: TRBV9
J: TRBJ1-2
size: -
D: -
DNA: TGTGCCAGCAGTCCTATCATGGGGCAGGGTAAAGTTGGCTACACCTTC
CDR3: CASSPIMGQGKVGYTF

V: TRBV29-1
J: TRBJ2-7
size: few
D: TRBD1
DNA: TGCAGCGTCGAACTCCCGGCAAGGACAGGGGCCTACGAGCAGTACTTC
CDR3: CSVELPARTGAYEQYF

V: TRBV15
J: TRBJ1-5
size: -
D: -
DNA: TGTGCCACCAGCGGCGGGGCGGTTAGCAATCAGCCCCAGCATTTT
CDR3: CATSGGAVSNQPQHF

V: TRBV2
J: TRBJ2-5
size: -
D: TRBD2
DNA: TGTGCCAGCAGTGGTCTAGCGGGGCCCGGAGAGACCCAGTACTTC
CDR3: CASSGLAGPGETQYF

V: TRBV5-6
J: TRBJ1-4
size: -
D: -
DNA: TGTGCCAGCAGCCGTTTTCTCAGTGCAACTAATGAAAAACTGTTTTTT
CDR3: CASSRFLSATNEKLFF

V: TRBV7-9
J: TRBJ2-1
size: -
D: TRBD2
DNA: TGTGCCAGCAGCTTAGCCTGGGGACTAGCGGGGGGTGATGAGCAGTTCTTC
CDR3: CASSLAWGLAGGDEQFF

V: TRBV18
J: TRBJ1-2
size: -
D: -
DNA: TGTGCCAGCTCGCCGGACAGAAGGGTCTTGGGCTACACCTTC
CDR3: CASSPDRRVLGYTF

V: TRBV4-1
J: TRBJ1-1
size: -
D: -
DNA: TGCGCCAGCAGCCAACAGGGTGGGGGGGGCACTGAAGCTTTCTTT
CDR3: CASSQQGGGGTEAFF

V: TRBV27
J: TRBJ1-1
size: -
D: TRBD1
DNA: TGTGCCAGCAGTAACCACAGGGGGACTGAAGCTTTCTTT
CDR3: CASSNHRGTEAFF

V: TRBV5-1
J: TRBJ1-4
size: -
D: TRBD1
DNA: TGCGCCAGCAGCTTGCAGGGGGCGGGTGAAAAACTGTTTTTT
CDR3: CASSLQGAGEKLFF

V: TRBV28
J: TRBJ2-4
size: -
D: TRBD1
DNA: TGTGCCAGCAGTTCGACGGGACAGATCGTTTCGATTCAGTACTTC
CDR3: CASSSTGQIVSIQYF

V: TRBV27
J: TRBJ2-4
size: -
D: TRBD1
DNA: TGTGCCAGCAGTATCACAGGGGGCGCGCACATTCAGTACTTC
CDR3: CASSITGGAHIQYF

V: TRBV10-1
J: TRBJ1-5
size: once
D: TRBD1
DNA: TGCGCCAGCAGTGAGCGGGTTGGGGGAGGACAGGGGGAGTATAGCAATCAGCCCCAGCATTTT
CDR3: CASSERVGGGQGEYSNQPQHF

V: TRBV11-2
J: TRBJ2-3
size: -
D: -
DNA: TGTGCCAGCAGCGCTGGACTCACAGATACGCAGTATTTT
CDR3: CASSAGLTDTQYF

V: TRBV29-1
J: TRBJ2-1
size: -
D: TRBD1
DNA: TGCAGCGTTGAGCCGGGGACAGGGGGCGTCTACAATGAGCAGTTCTTC
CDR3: CSVEPGTGGVYNEQFF

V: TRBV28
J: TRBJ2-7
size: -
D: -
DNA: TGTGCCAGCAGTTTAAGCGCAGGGAGGAACGAGCAGTACTTC
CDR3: CASSLSAGRNEQYF

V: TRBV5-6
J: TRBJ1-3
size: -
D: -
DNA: TGTGCCAGCAGCTTTACCCGGTCCTCTGGAAACACCATATATTTT
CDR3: CASSFTRSSGNTIYF

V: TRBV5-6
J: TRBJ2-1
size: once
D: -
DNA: TGTGCCAGCAGCTTGGTCCCGGGGGGCGACAATGAGCAGTTCTTC
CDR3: CASSLVPGGDNEQFF

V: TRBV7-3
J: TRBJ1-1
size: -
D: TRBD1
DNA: TGTGCCAGCAGCGTCCGGGACAGGGATGAAGCTTTCTTT
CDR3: CASSVRDRDEAFF

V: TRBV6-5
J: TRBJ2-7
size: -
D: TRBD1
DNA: TGTGCCAGCAGCAGGGACAGGGGGTACGAGCAGTACTTC
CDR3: CASSRDRGYEQYF

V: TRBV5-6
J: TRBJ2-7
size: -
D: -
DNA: TGTGCCAGCAGCATGCTAGTTGAGGATCCGGGTAGCTCCTACGAGCAGTACTTC
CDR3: CASSMLVEDPGSSYEQYF

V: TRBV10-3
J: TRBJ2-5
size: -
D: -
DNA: TGTGCCATCAGTGAGTTTGTGGGGCCCCAGTACTTC
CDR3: CAISEFVGPQYF

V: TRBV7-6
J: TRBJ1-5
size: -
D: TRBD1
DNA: TGTGCCAGCAGCTTACTGACAGGGGCGAACCAGCCCCAGCATTTT
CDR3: CASSLLTGANQPQHF

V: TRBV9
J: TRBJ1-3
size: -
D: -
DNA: TGTGCCAGCAGCGTAGAACCCCCGGGGGGAAGTGGAAACACCATATATTTT
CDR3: CASSVEPPGGSGNTIYF

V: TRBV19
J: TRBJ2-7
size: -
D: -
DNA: TGTGCCAGTAGTATAGGTCCGGTAAGACAAATCTCCTACGAGCAGTACTTC
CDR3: CASSIGPVRQISYEQYF

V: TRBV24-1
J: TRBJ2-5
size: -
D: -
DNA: TGTGCCACCAGTGATTCCCGGACAGCTACAGAGACCCAGTACTTC
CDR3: CATSDSRTATETQYF

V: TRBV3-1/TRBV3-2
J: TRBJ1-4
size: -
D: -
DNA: TGTGCCAGCAGGCAGGGGTTAACTAATGAAAAACTGTTTTTT
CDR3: CASRQGLTNEKLFF